Given below is one T cell receptor beta chain in context. This clonotype was found a few times. The antigen it recognizes is unknown. Within one base of it there is no much larger clone, and no base qualities were kept. From the second PCR step onward, the TCR alpha chain libraries and the TCR beta chain libraries were amplified separately. CMV status of each donor was established by measuring IFNgamma production from CD4+ T cells after fresh PBMCs were stimulated overnight with CMV viral lysate. CD4 T cells were positively selected with Miltenyi beads, followed by positive selection of CD8 T cells from the CD4-negative fraction. Cells stained for CD3, CD4, CD8, CD45RA, CD27 and a live/dead dye were sorted on a BD Aria II into four subsets by CD45RA and CD27. Blood came from three healthy volunteers, each fractionated into CD4 and CD8 T cells and then into four differentiation subsets. Approximately 0.13 L of peripheral blood was drawn per donor, and PBMC were isolated by Ficoll-Paque PLUS density-gradient centrifugation. The sorted cells were lysed in RLT buffer, after which RNA was extracted using a Qiagen RNeasy kit and kept at -80 degrees C.

Receptor amplification or capture employed UMI-ligation and nested PCR. The beta constant-region primer consisted of an equimolar mixture of two oligonucleotides that together covered TRBC1 and TRBC2. The ligated cDNA went through four rounds of PCR with nested alpha and beta constant-region primers together with the SP2 primer. A single-stranded oligonucleotide bearing the SP2 primer plus a 12-nucleotide UMI was ligated onto the 3' end of the cDNA by T4 RNA ligase 1. Incubation of the ligation reaction lasted roughly 20-25 hours at 16 degrees C. PCR2 was usually performed as a SYBR Green qPCR and halted at a preset threshold so that over-amplification would not occur. Apart from the first purification, every purification step used Agencourt AMPure XP magnetic beads. Library quantification was done by Qubit, followed by a TapeStation check on which the main peak was expected at around 650 bp. Sequencing of the pooled libraries was done on an Illumina MiSeq using v2 2x251 paired-end kits, which typically yielded about 1-2 million reads per sample. Libraries were pooled at around 4 nM per sample, and about 4.5-7.5% PhiX was added to improve cluster recognition. Turning to the authors' computational methods: Decombinator assigned V and J genes to Demultiplexor-processed FASTQ reads by tag matching, allowing a single base-pair mismatch. Collapsinator relied on UMIs to fix sequencing errors as well as frequency errors caused by PCR heterogeneity. CDR3Translator translated TCRs and extracted CDR3s from the conserved cysteine to the FGXG phenylalanine, flagging non-productive sequences. Gini, Shannon entropy and inverse Simpson indices were computed after subsampling the repertoires to the same number of UMI-defined TCRs. Power-law fits to clonotype abundance distributions were performed by maximum likelihood within the linear range. For one naive CD8 sample, the pipeline and MIGEC produced similar UMI counts, unique TCR numbers and clonal distributions. One analysis removed from the naive repertoire any naive TCRs that were also found in any memory subset from the same donor. Repertoires were searched for approximately 7,000 CMV-associated CDR3 sequences compiled from VDJdb and a published dataset. Clones were called with MiXCR by TCRdb after fastp trimmed the public reads at Q25, and only in-frame beta chains were retained. Rows with one shared CDR3 protein collapse into an entry with the most common genes and DNA. The V and J calls here are based on TCRdb, not the publication. The sample table records just over 80,000 distinct CDR3 sequences; about 8.2% of these occur just once. Less than 1.5% of the sample goes to the ten largest clones.

The sample belongs to a study of naive and memory T cell subsets (dated by TCRdb to between 2016 and 2019). About the investigation overall: Sorted naive and memory T cell subsets from peripheral blood were analyzed in the study using a UMI-based, open-source pipeline for TCR alpha and beta sequencing. Complete agreement was observed between the functional CMV T cell responses and the IgG serology results. RNA was DNase-treated and reverse transcribed with TCR constant-region primers, mostly using SuperScript III.

V is reduced by 3 bases and J by 3 bases, leaving a spacing of 6 bases between them. The CDR3 goes from the cysteine to the phenylalanine over 12 residues. The only DNA kept is the CDR3, 36 bases in frame from the first base. The investigation overall reported the following: A few larger clonotypes were present in naive repertoires, especially CD8 naive repertoires, and these clonotypes were possibly memory cells re-expressing CD45RA. RNA-based TCR counts may be influenced by expression changes linked to T cell activation and differentiation. Single alpha or beta chain sequences, rather than paired alpha/beta receptors, were used to define clonotypes. After error correction, only a single occurrence was seen for over 90% of naive TCR sequences, so much steeper abundance distributions were produced than in memory subsets. The repertoire findings for the naive and memory subsets could not be validated against a ground truth because none was available. A power law was followed by TCR abundance, with an exponent that differed between naive and memory subsets but was consistent across the three individuals. In both CD4 and CD8 cells, the Gini index increased while Shannon and inverse Simpson diversity decreased from naive through CM, EM and EMRA.

Sequenced input: naive CD8+ T cells from blood. In the paper's terms, the cell subset or site label means: naive T cells, CD45RA high CD27+. The clonotype was recovered from a human donor in good health. The chain was built from TRBV12-3 or TRBV12-4 and TRBJ2-7; the D gene lacks a confident call. DNA sequence: TGTGCCAGCAGTTTTCCGGACTACGAGCAGTACTTC. Translated, it reads CASSFPDYEQYF.